Listed below are T cell receptor beta chains from one sample, sequenced in a study of T cells in localized non-small cell lung cancer. Assay: immunoSEQ multiplex PCR; the TCRdb copy retains only in-frame clones and omits some. The sample lists around 2,400 clones, approximately 43% occurring once. The sequencing here drew on lung tumor tissue, taken before any cancer treatment. These TCRs come from a woman aged 40 to 75 with stage II squamous cell lung carcinoma. The CDR3 runs from the conserved cysteine through the conserved F or W. A D gene is named only where the DNA matches it firmly. Clone size is given for some rows only: seen once, a few or many times, or a class if the clone is expanded.

13	TRBV19	-	TRBJ2-2	-	TGTGCCAGTAGTCTTCGGGAGACCGGGGAGCTGTTTTTT	CASSLRETGELFF
20	TRBV9	-	TRBJ2-1	TRBD2	TGTGCCAGCAGCGTAGAGGGAACTTCAAGGTGGCTAGCGGGAGAAAATGAGCAGTTCTTC	CASSVEGTSRWLAGENEQFF
15	TRBV19	-	TRBJ1-5	-	TGTGCCAGTAGTCGCGGGGGGCTCTTGGATCAGCCCCAGCATTTT	CASSRGGLLDQPQHF
16	TRBV11-3	few	TRBJ2-3	-	TGTGCCAGCAGCTTACACCCGAACGGGGCCCGCGGTACGCAGTATTTT	CASSLHPNGARGTQYF
16	TRBV18	-	TRBJ2-5	TRBD1	TGTGCCAGCTCAGCGTGGGACAGTTCCCAGGGGGAGACCCAGTACTTC	CASSAWDSSQGETQYF
16	TRBV6-8	few	TRBJ2-1	-	TGTGCCAGCAGTTACTCGCAGGGACCGAGGAACAATGAGCAGTTCTTC	CASSYSQGPRNNEQFF
13	TRBV16	-	TRBJ2-7	TRBD1	TGTGCCAGCAGCCCAGGACAGGACTACGAGCAGTACTTC	CASSPGQDYEQYF
15	TRBV1	few	TRBJ2-7	-	TGCGCCAGCAGCCAAGAACGCGCCAGCTCCTACGAGCAGTACTTC	CASSQERASSYEQYF
15	TRBV4-1	medium-sized	TRBJ1-5	-	TGCGCCAGCAGCCAGCAACAGGGTGGTGATCAGCCCCAGCATTTT	CASSQQQGGDQPQHF
15	TRBV6-8	few	TRBJ2-3	-	TGTGCCAGCAGTGATACAGGGTTTAGCACAGATACGCAGTATTTT	CASSDTGFSTDTQYF
15	TRBV18	-	TRBJ2-3	-	TGTGCCAGCTCACTGGTAGAGGGACTGGGAGATACGCAGTATTTT	CASSLVEGLGDTQYF
14	TRBV7-6	few	TRBJ2-5	TRBD1	TGTGCCAGCAGCTACCCGACAGGGGGGGAGACCCAGTACTTC	CASSYPTGGETQYF
15	TRBV11-3	-	TRBJ1-3	-	TGTGCCAGCAGCTTATTCGGTGGTTCTGGAAACACCATATATTTT	CASSLFGGSGNTIYF
18	TRBV4-1	-	TRBJ2-1	TRBD2	TGCGCCAGCAGCCGTCGGCTAGCGGGCGATTCTTCCTACAATGAGCAGTTCTTC	CASSRRLAGDSSYNEQFF
15	TRBV6-1	-	TRBJ2-1	TRBD2	TGTGCCAGCAGTGAAGCGTTTCGGGAGGCAGATGAGCAGTTCTTC	CASSEAFREADEQFF
15	TRBV19	-	TRBJ2-3	TRBD2	TGTGCCAGTAGTATAACGGCGGGAGGACCTGATACGCAGTATTTT	CASSITAGGPDTQYF
14	TRBV19	-	TRBJ2-1	TRBD2	TGTGCCAGTAGGGAGGGAGGGCCGTACAATGAGCAGTTCTTC	CASREGGPYNEQFF
12	TRBV28	once	TRBJ2-1	-	TGTGCCAGCAGCCTCCCAGGTCTCGAGCAGTTCTTC	CASSLPGLEQFF
14	TRBV29-1	-	TRBJ1-1	-	TGCAGCGCCCCCGGAGAGGGGCCGTCCCTGCGAGCTTTCTTT	CSAPGEGPSLRAFF
19	TRBV19	once	TRBJ1-2	TRBD1	TGTGCCAGTAGTATCGCCAAACGGACAGGGAATCAGGAGGACTATGGCTACACCTTC	CASSIAKRTGNQEDYGYTF
14	TRBV6-8	-	TRBJ1-3	TRBD1	TGTGCCAGCACCGGGACAGGTCATGGAAACACCATATATTTT	CASTGTGHGNTIYF
14	TRBV18	-	TRBJ1-4	-	TGTGCCAGCTCCCCCGGACCTTTTAATGAAAAACTGTTTTTT	CASSPGPFNEKLFF
12	TRBV6-8	-	TRBJ1-2	-	TGTGCCAGCAGTGACGGCAGAGGAGGCTACACCTTC	CASSDGRGGYTF
13	TRBV6-8	-	TRBJ2-3	-	TGTGCCAGCAGAGCGGAAGACACAGATACGCAGTATTTT	CASRAEDTDTQYF
18	TRBV1	-	TRBJ1-5	-	TGCGCCAGCAGCCAAGATCCCCTGGGACAGGGGATGAATCAGCCCCAGCATTTT	CASSQDPLGQGMNQPQHF
16	TRBV28	few	TRBJ2-6	-	TGTGCCAGCAGCGACCGGGGGGCGACTGGGGCCAACGTCCTGACTTTC	CASSDRGATGANVLTF
14	TRBV9	few	TRBJ2-3	TRBD2	TGTGCCAGCACCCTACGACTAGCCACAGATACGCAGTATTTT	CASTLRLATDTQYF
17	TRBV5-1	few	TRBJ2-5	TRBD1	TGCGCCAGCAGCTTGGGGTTGACAGGGACCTTCCAAGAGACCCAGTACTTC	CASSLGLTGTFQETQYF
14	TRBV29-1	-	TRBJ2-5	-	TGCAGCGTTGACCGGGGCCTTACCCAAGAGACCCAGTACTTC	CSVDRGLTQETQYF
14	TRBV14	few	TRBJ2-3	-	TGTGCCAGCAGCCAAGATAGGACATCAGATACGCAGTATTTT	CASSQDRTSDTQYF
14	TRBV11-3	few	TRBJ2-6	-	TGTGCCAGCTGCCCGGAGGCCGGGGCCAACGTCCTGACTTTC	CASCPEAGANVLTF
15	TRBV18	-	TRBJ2-3	-	TGTGCCAGCTCCCGCCAGGGGGGTCAGACAGATACGCAGTATTTT	CASSRQGGQTDTQYF
15	TRBV18	-	TRBJ2-6	TRBD1	TGTGCCAGCTCACCATTGGGAACAGGGGCCAACGTCTTGACTTTC	CASSPLGTGANVLTF
14	TRBV15	-	TRBJ2-1	TRBD2	TGTGCCACCAGCCCTCCGGGACTACACAATGAGCAGTTCTTC	CATSPPGLHNEQFF
16	TRBV28	once	TRBJ2-1	-	TGTGCCAGCAGTTTTGAACCGGGAGAGTCCTACAATGAGCAGTTCTTC	CASSFEPGESYNEQFF
15	TRBV18	-	TRBJ1-6	TRBD1	TGTGCCAGCTCACCACGGCAGGGGGATAATTCACCCCTCCACTTT	CASSPRQGDNSPLHF
16	TRBV6-8	few	TRBJ2-5	-	TGTGCCAGCAGACAGCGGGACAGTCCGTGGCGAGAGACCCAGTACTTC	CASRQRDSPWRETQYF
13	TRBV29-1	-	TRBJ2-5	-	TGCAGCGTTGATGTGAACAGAAAAGAGACCCAGTACTTC	CSVDVNRKETQYF
17	TRBV10-2	-	TRBJ2-1	-	TGCGCCAGCCGCTCGGCGCTAGGGGCCCGGACCTACAATGAGCAGTTCTTC	CASRSALGARTYNEQFF
12	TRBV19	once	TRBJ1-2	-	TGTGCCAGTAGTACCGAACAGGGACCCTACACCTTC	CASSTEQGPYTF
14	TRBV18	-	TRBJ1-1	TRBD1	TGTGCCAGCTCGGCGGGACAGGGATACACTGAAGCTTTCTTT	CASSAGQGYTEAFF
17	TRBV14	-	TRBJ2-1	-	TGTGCCAGCAGCCAAGATCGGGACCAGGGGCGCCTCAATGAGCAGTTCTTC	CASSQDRDQGRLNEQFF